These 13 T cell receptor beta chains originate from one sample sequenced in a study of cytomegalovirus exposure and HLA in healthy donors. PCR involved 60 Vbeta and 13 Jbeta primers. Clones were sequenced by immunoSEQ multiplex PCR, and TCRdb holds only the in-frame ones, with some missing. Among 150,000 to 200,000 clones listed, about 85% were seen once. Sequencing input: PBMCs. The receptors here all came from a man aged 18 to 29 in good health and CMV-seropositive.

The chain is built from TRBV5-1 and TRBJ2-7; 9 bases align to TRBD1. J lost 3 bases, V lost 4 bases, and 8 bases had no gene match. Germline V lookup: CDR1 SGHRS, CDR2 YFSETQ. The CDR3 spans 15 residues. The CDR3: CASSVGQGRFYEQYF. The DNA for the CDR3 is TGCGCCAGCAGCGTGGGACAGGGTCGGTTCTACGAGCAGTACTTC.

CDR3 in amino acids: CASSSFAGGRETQYF. The CDR3 DNA is TGTGCCAGCAGCTCCTTTGCGGGGGGGCGGGAGACCCAGTACTTC. The V call is TRBV5-4, the J call TRBJ2-5, with 9 bases matching TRBD2. Germline lookup yields CDR1 SGHNT and CDR2 YYREEE (reference sequence). The J segment lost 5 bases and the V segment lost 3 bases, leaving 8 bases of the junction unmatched. This CDR3 region has 15 residues.

The chain links TRBV29-1 to TRBJ1-2; D may be TRBD1 (6 bases). V was shortened by 3 bases and J by 5 bases, with 10 bases between the two germline ends. Germline loops: CDR1 SQVTM, CDR2 ANQGSEA. This CDR3 has 12 amino acids. The CDR3 protein is CSVEGGGYGYTF. The CDR3 DNA sequence: TGCAGCGTTGAGGGAGGGGGGTATGGCTACACCTTC.

The J gene is TRBJ2-2, the V gene TRBV7-8; 10 bases are a match to TRBD2. The J segment lost 5 bases and the V segment lost 6 bases, leaving 9 bases of the junction unmatched. Germline-derived CDR1 and CDR2 are SGHVS and FQNEAQ. The CDR3 sequence is 16 residues long. The chain's CDR3 is CASSFLAGAGTGELFF. DNA for the CDR3: TGTGCCAGCAGTTTCCTAGCGGGGGCTGGGACCGGGGAGCTGTTTTTT. Together with reference TRBV7-8 and TRBJ2-2, the CDR3 gives the full variable domain: GAGVSQSPRYKVAKRGQDVALRCDPISGHVSLFWYQQALGQGPEFLTYFQNEAQLDKSGLPSDRFFAERPEGSVSTLKIQRTQQEDSAVYLCASSFLAGAGTGELFFGEGSRLTVL.

The chain is built from TRBV2 and TRBJ2-5; D unresolved. V was trimmed by 5 bases and J by 13 bases, leaving 17 bases between them. The CDR3 is 12 residues long. CDR1 and CDR2 from the germline V gene are SNHLY and FYNNEI. In DNA form, the CDR3 reads TGTGCCAGCAGTCTTCTCGCGGAAAGGCTGTACTTC. Protein product: CASSLLAERLYF.

The sample holds one count of this clone. J is TRBJ2-3 and V is TRBV30; D may be TRBD1 (5 bases). CDR3 length: 13 residues. Germline V gene sequence: CDR1 GTSNPN, CDR2 SVGIG (reference sequence). V lost 6 bases, J lost 0 bases, and 10 bases lay in between. As DNA, the CDR3 is TGTGCCTGTCGTACAGGTAGCACAGATACGCAGTATTTT. Protein sequence: CACRTGSTDTQYF.

The rearrangement uses TRBV6-4 and TRBJ2-7; 7 bases line up with TRBD1. Germline V gene sequence: CDR1 MRHNA, CDR2 SNTAGT. The length of the CDR3 is 14 residues. Trimming at V came to 5 bases and at J to 0 bases, leaving 4 bases not matched to a gene. The CDR3 DNA is TGTGCCAGCAGTCCGACAGGGTCCTCCTACGAGCAGTACTTC. This gives the protein CASSPTGSSYEQYF.

In nucleotides, the CDR3 is TGCGCCAGCAGCGAGACAGGGGGCAGCTCCTATAATTCACCCCTCCACTTT. Translated: CASSETGGSSYNSPLHF. The gene calls are TRBV5-1 and TRBJ1-6, with 10 bases fitting TRBD1. CDR1 is SGHRS and CDR2 is YFSETQ in the germline V gene. This CDR3 contains 17 residues. Trimming took 4 bases from V and 0 from J; bases not matched to a gene: 4.

The chain couples TRBV15 to TRBJ1-5, with TRBD1 matching 7 bases. V gave up 8 bases and J gave up 7 bases; unmatched junction bases: 14. The V gene's germline CDR1 is LNHNV and CDR2 YYDKDF (reference sequence). The CDR3 spans 15 residues. The CDR3 loop is CATAPQSDRVQPQHF. DNA of the CDR3: TGTGCCACCGCCCCGCAATCCGACAGGGTCCAGCCCCAGCATTTT.

The chain combines TRBV4-3 with TRBJ1-4; a weak D match, TRBD1 (6 bases). Germline CDR1 is LGHNA and CDR2 is YSLEER. Trimming took 4 bases from V and 0 from J, leaving 9 bases between them. This CDR3 has 15 residues. The CDR3: CASSLGTSTNEKLFF. The CDR3, as DNA: TGCGCCAGCAGCCTCGGGACATCAACTAATGAAAAACTGTTTTTT.

The chain recombines TRBV9 with TRBJ1-2, with D unresolved. Trimming removed 4 bases from V and 1 base from J, with 14 bases in between. This CDR3 is built from 15 residues. CDR1 and CDR2 (germline): SGDLS, YYNGEE. The DNA of the CDR3 is TGTGCCAGCAGCCCCTTTTTTGAGAGTAACTATGGCTACACCTTC. Translation: CASSPFFESNYGYTF.

The chain links TRBV15 to TRBJ1-6; 10 bases line up with TRBD1. CDR1 is LNHNV, CDR2 YYDKDF, per germline (reference sequence). The CDR3 is 15 residues long. V lost 3 bases to trimming and J lost 5 bases; unmatched junction nucleotides: 1. The CDR3 nucleotides read TGTGCCACCAGCAGGGACAGGGGGGATAATTCACCCCTCCACTTT. As protein: CATSRDRGDNSPLHF.

This clone has a single count. This chain connects TRBV2 to TRBJ2-7, with D possibly being TRBD2 (5 bases). Germline V gene lookup returns CDR1 SNHLY and CDR2 FYNNEI. CDR3 length: 13 residues. Trimming removed 3 bases at V and 3 bases at J, with 9 bases between. The CDR3 loop is CASSDGLIYEQYF. DNA of the CDR3: TGTGCCAGCAGTGACGGACTCATCTACGAGCAGTACTTC. Full variable domain (missing parts from reference TRBV2 and TRBJ2-7): EPEVTQTPSHQVTQMGQEVILRCVPISNHLYFYWYRQILGQKVEFLVSFYNNEISEKSEIFDDQFSVERPDGSNFTLKIRSTKLEDSAMYFCASSDGLIYEQYFGPGTRLTVT.